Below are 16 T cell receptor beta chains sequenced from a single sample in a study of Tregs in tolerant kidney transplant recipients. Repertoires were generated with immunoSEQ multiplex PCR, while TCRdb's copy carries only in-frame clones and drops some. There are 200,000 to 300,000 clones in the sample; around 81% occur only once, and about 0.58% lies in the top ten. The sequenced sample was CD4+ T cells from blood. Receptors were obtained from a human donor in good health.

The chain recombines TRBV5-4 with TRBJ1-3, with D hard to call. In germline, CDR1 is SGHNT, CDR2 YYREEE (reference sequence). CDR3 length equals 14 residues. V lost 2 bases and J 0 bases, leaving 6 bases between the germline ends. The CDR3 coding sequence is TGTGCCAGCAGCTTCGGTTACTCTGGAAACACCATATATTTT. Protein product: CASSFGYSGNTIYF.

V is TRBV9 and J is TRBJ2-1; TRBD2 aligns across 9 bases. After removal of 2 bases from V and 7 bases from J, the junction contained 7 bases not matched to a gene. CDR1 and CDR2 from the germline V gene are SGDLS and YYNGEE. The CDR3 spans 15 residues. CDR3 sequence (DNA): TGTGCCAGCAGCGTTGGGACTAGCATTTTTAATGAGCAGTTCTTC. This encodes CASSVGTSIFNEQFF.

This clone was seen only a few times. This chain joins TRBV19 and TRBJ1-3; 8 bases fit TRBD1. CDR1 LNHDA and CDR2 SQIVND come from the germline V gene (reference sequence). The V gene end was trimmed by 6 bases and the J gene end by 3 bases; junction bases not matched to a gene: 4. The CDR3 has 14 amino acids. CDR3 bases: TGTGCCAGTAGCCTAGACAGGGGTGGAAACACCATATATTTT. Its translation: CASSLDRGGNTIYF.

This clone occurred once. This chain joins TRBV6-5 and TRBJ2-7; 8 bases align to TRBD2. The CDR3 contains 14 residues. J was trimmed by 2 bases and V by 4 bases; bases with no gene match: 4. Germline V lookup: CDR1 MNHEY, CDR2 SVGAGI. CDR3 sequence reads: CASSSGTRTYEQYF. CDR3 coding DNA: TGTGCCAGCAGTTCCGGGACTAGAACCTACGAGCAGTACTTC.

CDR3 sequence reads: CASSLGAGAYEQYF. As DNA, the CDR3 is TGTGCCAGCAGCTTAGGTGCGGGGGCCTACGAGCAGTACTTC. The gene calls are TRBV7-9 and TRBJ2-7; 7 nucleotides agree with TRBD2. Germline lookup yields CDR1 SEHNR and CDR2 FQNEAQ (reference sequence). This CDR3 has 14 residues. With 1 base clipped from V and 2 bases from J, the junction kept 2 bases outside the gene matches.

CDR3 amino acids: CASSLYLNTEAFF. The CDR3 nucleotides are TGTGCCAGCAGCTTATACTTGAACACTGAAGCTTTCTTT. The chain links TRBV11-3 to TRBJ1-1; D is undetermined. Germline lookup yields CDR1 SGHNT and CDR2 YENEEA. V lost 2 bases and J 0 bases, leaving 4 bases between the germline ends. The length of the CDR3 is 13 residues.

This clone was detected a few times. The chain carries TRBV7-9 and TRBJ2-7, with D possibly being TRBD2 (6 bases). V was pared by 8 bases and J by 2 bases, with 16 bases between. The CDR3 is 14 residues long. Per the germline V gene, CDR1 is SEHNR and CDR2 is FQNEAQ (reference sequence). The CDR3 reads CASGGSSYPYEQYF. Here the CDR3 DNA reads TGTGCCAGCGGAGGGTCTTCATACCCCTACGAGCAGTACTTC.

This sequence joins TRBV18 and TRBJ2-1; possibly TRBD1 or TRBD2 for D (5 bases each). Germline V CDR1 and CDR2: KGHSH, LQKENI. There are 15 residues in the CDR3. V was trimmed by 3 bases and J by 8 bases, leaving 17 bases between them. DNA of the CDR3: TGTGCCAGCTCACCCGGTTGGGGGAGTTACGATGAGCAGTTCTTC. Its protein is CASSPGWGSYDEQFF.

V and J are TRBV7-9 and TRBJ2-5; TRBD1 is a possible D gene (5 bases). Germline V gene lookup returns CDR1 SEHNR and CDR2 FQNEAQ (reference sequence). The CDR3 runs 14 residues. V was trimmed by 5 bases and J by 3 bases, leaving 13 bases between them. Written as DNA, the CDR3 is TGTGCCAGCAGCGGGTGGGGCAGCAAAGAGACCCAGTACTTC. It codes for CASSGWGSKETQYF.

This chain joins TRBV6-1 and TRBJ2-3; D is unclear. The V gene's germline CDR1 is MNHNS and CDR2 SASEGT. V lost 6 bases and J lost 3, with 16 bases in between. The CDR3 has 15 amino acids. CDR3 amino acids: CASRDGYLQTDTQYF. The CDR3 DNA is TGTGCCAGCAGGGACGGTTATTTACAAACAGATACGCAGTATTTT.

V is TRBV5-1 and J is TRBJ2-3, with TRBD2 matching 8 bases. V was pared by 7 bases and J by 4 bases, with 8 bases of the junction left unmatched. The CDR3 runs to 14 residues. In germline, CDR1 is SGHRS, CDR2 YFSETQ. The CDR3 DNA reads TGCGCCAGCCGCAAGGGAGCGGGGGCAGATACGCAGTATTTT. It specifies CASRKGAGADTQYF.

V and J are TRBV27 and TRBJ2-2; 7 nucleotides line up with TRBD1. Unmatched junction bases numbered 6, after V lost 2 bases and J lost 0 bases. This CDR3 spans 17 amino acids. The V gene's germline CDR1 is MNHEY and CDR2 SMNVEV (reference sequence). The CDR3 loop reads CASSLVLTGTNTGELFF. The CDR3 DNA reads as TGTGCCAGCAGTTTAGTATTGACAGGGACGAACACCGGGGAGCTGTTTTTT.

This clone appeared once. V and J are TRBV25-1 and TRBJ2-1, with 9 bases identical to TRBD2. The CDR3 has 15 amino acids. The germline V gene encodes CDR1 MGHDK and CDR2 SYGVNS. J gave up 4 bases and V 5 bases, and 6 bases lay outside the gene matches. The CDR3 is CASSLAGTPYNEQFF. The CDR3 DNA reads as TGTGCCAGCAGTCTAGCGGGAACCCCTTACAATGAGCAGTTCTTC.

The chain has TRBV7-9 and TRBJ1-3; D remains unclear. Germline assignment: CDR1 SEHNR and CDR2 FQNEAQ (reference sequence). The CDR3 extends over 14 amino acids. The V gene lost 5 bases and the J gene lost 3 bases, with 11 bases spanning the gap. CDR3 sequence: CASSPVRFGNTIYF. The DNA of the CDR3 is TGTGCCAGCAGCCCCGTGAGGTTTGGAAACACCATATATTTT.

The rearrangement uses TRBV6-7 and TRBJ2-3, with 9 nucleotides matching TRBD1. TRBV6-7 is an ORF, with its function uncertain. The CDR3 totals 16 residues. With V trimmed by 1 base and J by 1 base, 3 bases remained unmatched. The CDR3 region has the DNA TGTGCCAGCAGTTACTGTCGACAGGGGGGCACAGATACGCAGTATTTT. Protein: CASSYCRQGGTDTQYF.

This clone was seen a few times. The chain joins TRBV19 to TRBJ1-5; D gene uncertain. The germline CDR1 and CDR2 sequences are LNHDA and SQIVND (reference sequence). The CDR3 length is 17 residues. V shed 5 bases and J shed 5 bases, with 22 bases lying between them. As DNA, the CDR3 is TGTGCCAGTAGTTGGGCAGGCACCGGCACGTATGATCAGCCCCAGCATTTT. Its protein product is CASSWAGTGTYDQPQHF.